These T cell receptor beta chains were read from a single sample in a study of shared clonotypes between healthy human individuals. Clones were read by immunoSEQ multiplex PCR, and TCRdb kept only the in-frame ones, dropping some. The data contain more than 850,000 clones, about 84% of them singletons. Sequencing was carried out using memory CD4+ T cells from PBMCs. The receptors were sampled from a man aged 18 to 29 in good health. Some clones in this sample may be carry-over from other donors' samples. Each CDR3 is given with its conserved first and last residue. The order of the fields is clone size, J gene, V gene, D gene, CDR3 protein, CDR3 DNA. D genes are given only for firm matches. Size tells how often a clone was seen (once, few, many) or the class of an expanded clone, and some rows leave it out.

-,TRBJ2-7,TRBV28,-,CASSLGGRPPYEQYF,TGTGCCAGCAGTTTAGGGGGGAGGCCTCCCTACGAGCAGTACTTC
-,TRBJ2-7,TRBV6-6,-,CATFPGQTYEQYF,TGTGCCACATTTCCCGGACAGACCTACGAGCAGTACTTC
-,TRBJ1-2,TRBV20-1,-,CSARVGAGYTF,TGCAGTGCTAGAGTAGGGGCTGGCTACACCTTC
-,TRBJ2-7,TRBV5-1,-,CASSEQSYYEQYF,TGCGCCAGCAGCGAACAGAGTTACTACGAGCAGTACTTC
few,TRBJ2-7,TRBV5-4,-,CASSFDRSSYEQYF,TGTGCCAGCAGCTTCGACAGGAGCTCCTACGAGCAGTACTTC
-,TRBJ2-7,TRBV28,-,CASSPPGRRYEQYF,TGTGCCAGCAGTCCCCCGGGACGGAGATACGAGCAGTACTTC
-,TRBJ1-1,TRBV4-1,TRBD1,CASNQLDRGTTEAFF,TGCGCCAGCAACCAACTCGACAGGGGCACGACTGAAGCTTTCTTT
-,TRBJ2-7,TRBV11-2,-,CASSGTVYEQYF,TGTGCCAGCAGCGGAACGGTCTACGAGCAGTACTTC
-,TRBJ2-2,TRBV7-9,TRBD1,CASSNPYRGPGELFF,TGTGCCAGCAGCAATCCCTACAGGGGGCCCGGGGAGCTGTTTTTT
-,TRBJ2-7,TRBV7-2,TRBD1,CASSLTGTGPYEQYF,TGTGCCAGCAGCTTGACCGGGACAGGACCCTACGAGCAGTACTTC
-,TRBJ1-2,TRBV29-1,-,CSVDPLDSASNYGYTF,TGCAGCGTTGACCCTCTTGACAGTGCAAGTAACTATGGCTACACCTTC
-,TRBJ2-5,TRBV19,TRBD2,CASSIGKRGTAQYF,TGTGCCAGTAGTATCGGAAAGCGGGGGACGGCCCAGTACTTC
-,TRBJ1-2,TRBV28,-,CASSLLVPGTLPYGYTF,TGTGCCAGCAGTTTACTCGTCCCGGGGACCCTACCCTATGGCTACACCTTC
-,TRBJ2-3,TRBV13,-,CASSPRPRLNTDTQYF,TGTGCCAGCAGCCCCCGTCCGCGGCTAAACACAGATACGCAGTATTTT
-,TRBJ2-3,TRBV5-1,TRBD2,CASSLLAGITDTQYF,TGCGCCAGCAGCTTACTAGCGGGAATCACAGATACGCAGTATTTT
-,TRBJ2-7,TRBV28,TRBD1,CASSSGGGIPYEQYF,TGTGCCAGCAGTTCAGGGGGCGGAATCCCCTACGAGCAGTACTTC
-,TRBJ2-1,TRBV10-3,TRBD2,CAISTTSGQGGEQFF,TGTGCCATCAGCACTACTAGCGGTCAGGGAGGTGAGCAGTTCTTC
once,TRBJ1-1,TRBV7-9,TRBD1,CASSSRGQGGTEAFF,TGTGCCAGCAGCTCCAGAGGACAGGGAGGCACTGAAGCTTTCTTT
-,TRBJ1-5,TRBV28,-,CASRGARPQHF,TGTGCCAGCAGAGGGGCTCGGCCCCAGCATTTT
-,TRBJ1-5,TRBV4-1,TRBD1,CASSQEGQGDQPQHF,TGCGCCAGCAGCCAAGAGGGACAGGGGGATCAGCCCCAGCATTTT
-,TRBJ2-3,TRBV19,-,CATASPSDTDTQYF,TGTGCCACTGCCAGCCCTAGCGACACAGATACGCAGTATTTT
-,TRBJ2-7,TRBV11-3,-,CASSLERGYEQYF,TGTGCCAGCAGCTTAGAAAGGGGGTACGAGCAGTACTTC
-,TRBJ1-2,TRBV7-2,-,CASSQVSYGYTF,TGTGCCAGCAGCCAGGTTTCCTATGGCTACACCTTC
-,TRBJ2-7,TRBV10-3,-,CAISGDVSYEQYF,TGTGCCATCAGTGGTGACGTCTCCTACGAGCAGTACTTC
-,TRBJ2-1,TRBV7-2,TRBD1,CASSPRTGYNEQFF,TGTGCCAGCAGCCCGCGGACAGGATACAATGAGCAGTTCTTC
few,TRBJ1-5,TRBV7-8,TRBD1,CASSLDRGRQPQHF,TGTGCCAGCAGCTTGGACAGGGGACGACAGCCCCAGCATTTT
-,TRBJ2-3,TRBV15,-,CATSRPGSTDTQYF,TGTGCCACCAGCAGACCGGGCTCCACAGATACGCAGTATTTT
-,TRBJ2-5,TRBV9,-,CASSSQTGRETQYF,TGTGCCAGCAGCTCCCAGACAGGGAGGGAGACCCAGTACTTC
-,TRBJ2-5,TRBV4-1,TRBD2,CASSQGLAASGRGETQYF,TGCGCCAGCAGCCAAGGCCTCGCGGCTAGCGGGCGGGGAGAGACCCAGTACTTC
-,TRBJ2-3,TRBV18,-,CASSRQGTDTQYF,TGTGCCAGCTCACGACAGGGCACAGATACGCAGTATTTT
-,TRBJ1-2,TRBV30,-,CAWNAAPVGYTF,TGTGCCTGGAACGCAGCCCCGGTCGGCTACACCTTC